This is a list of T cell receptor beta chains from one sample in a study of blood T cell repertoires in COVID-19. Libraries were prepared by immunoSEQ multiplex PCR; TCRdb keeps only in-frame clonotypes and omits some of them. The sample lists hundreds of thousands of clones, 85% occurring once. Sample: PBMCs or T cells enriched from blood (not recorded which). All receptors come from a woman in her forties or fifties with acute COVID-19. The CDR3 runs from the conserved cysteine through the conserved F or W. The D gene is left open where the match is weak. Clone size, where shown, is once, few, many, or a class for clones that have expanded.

CDR3 DNA: TGTGCCAGCAGCCAAAGGACTATTGTCAACGAGCAGTACTTC
CDR3 protein: CASSQRTIVNEQYF
clone size: .
V gene: TRBV3-1/TRBV3-2
J gene: TRBJ2-7
D gene: .

CDR3 DNA: TGTGCCAGCAGCTCTAGAGGAAGAGGTGAAGCTTTCTTT
CDR3 protein: CASSSRGRGEAFF
clone size: .
V gene: TRBV7-8
J gene: TRBJ1-1
D gene: .

CDR3 DNA: TGTGCCAGTACTAGCGTCGGCACAGATACGCAGTATTTT
CDR3 protein: CASTSVGTDTQYF
clone size: .
V gene: TRBV19
J gene: TRBJ2-3
D gene: .

CDR3 DNA: TGTGCCAGCAGTGAATTCGAACGGGACAGGGGGGAACACGAGCAGTACTTC
CDR3 protein: CASSEFERDRGEHEQYF
clone size: .
V gene: TRBV25-1
J gene: TRBJ2-7
D gene: TRBD1

CDR3 DNA: TGTGCCAGCACCGGGACTTCTGGGGGCTATGGCTACACCTTC
CDR3 protein: CASTGTSGGYGYTF
clone size: once
V gene: TRBV2
J gene: TRBJ1-2
D gene: .

CDR3 DNA: TGTGCCAGCAGTTTCCGGGGAAACTATGGCTACACCTTC
CDR3 protein: CASSFRGNYGYTF
clone size: .
V gene: TRBV27
J gene: TRBJ1-2
D gene: .

CDR3 DNA: TGTGCCAGCAGTTTAAGGGCCTCTAGCGGGGGCGGGGGAGATACGCAGTATTTT
CDR3 protein: CASSLRASSGGGGDTQYF
clone size: .
V gene: TRBV27
J gene: TRBJ2-3
D gene: TRBD2

CDR3 DNA: TGTGCCAGCAGCGTACTTCCGGGACAGGGGGCGGACACTGAAGCTTTCTTT
CDR3 protein: CASSVLPGQGADTEAFF
clone size: .
V gene: TRBV7-8
J gene: TRBJ1-1
D gene: TRBD1

CDR3 DNA: TGTGCCAGTAGTATTTCGGCAGGGGGTAGTGGCTACACCTTC
CDR3 protein: CASSISAGGSGYTF
clone size: .
V gene: TRBV19
J gene: TRBJ1-2
D gene: TRBD1

CDR3 DNA: TGTGCCAGCAGCTTAGGGAGGGGGCGGACAGATACGCAGTATTTT
CDR3 protein: CASSLGRGRTDTQYF
clone size: .
V gene: TRBV7-7
J gene: TRBJ2-3
D gene: .

CDR3 DNA: TGTGCCAGCAGCTTCGACCGGGATCAGCCCCAGCATTTT
CDR3 protein: CASSFDRDQPQHF
clone size: .
V gene: TRBV12-3/TRBV12-4
J gene: TRBJ1-5
D gene: .

CDR3 DNA: TGTGCCAGCAGTTCTCCCCTGCGCAGGGACACAACTTCCCCCTATGGCTACACCTTC
CDR3 protein: CASSSPLRRDTTSPYGYTF
clone size: .
V gene: TRBV11-2
J gene: TRBJ1-2
D gene: .

CDR3 DNA: TGTGCCAGCAGTGATGACACTTTCACCGGGGAGCTGTTTTTT
CDR3 protein: CASSDDTFTGELFF
clone size: .
V gene: TRBV2
J gene: TRBJ2-2
D gene: .

CDR3 DNA: TGTGCCAGCAGCCCAAGCGGACTACACCAGACCCAGTACTTC
CDR3 protein: CASSPSGLHQTQYF
clone size: .
V gene: TRBV3-1/TRBV3-2
J gene: TRBJ2-5
D gene: .

CDR3 DNA: TGCGCCAGCAGCCAAGACAGGGGGCACAACGAGCAGTACTTC
CDR3 protein: CASSQDRGHNEQYF
clone size: .
V gene: TRBV5-1
J gene: TRBJ2-7
D gene: TRBD1

CDR3 DNA: TGTGCCAGCAGCCTCACTAGCGGGGGGGGTCTGGAGCAGTTCTTC
CDR3 protein: CASSLTSGGGLEQFF
clone size: .
V gene: TRBV7-9
J gene: TRBJ2-1
D gene: TRBD2

CDR3 DNA: TGTGCCACCAGTGTAGGTCAGGGGGCGCAGGATACGCAGTATTTT
CDR3 protein: CATSVGQGAQDTQYF
clone size: few
V gene: TRBV24-1
J gene: TRBJ2-3
D gene: TRBD1

CDR3 DNA: TGTGCCAGCAGTCTTTACGGGACAGGGCGAGAAAAACTGTTTTTT
CDR3 protein: CASSLYGTGREKLFF
clone size: .
V gene: TRBV6-5
J gene: TRBJ1-4
D gene: TRBD1

CDR3 DNA: TGTGCCAGCAGCCCTCCGCAGGGTCATCTTGGAAAACTGTTTTTT
CDR3 protein: CASSPPQGHLGKLFF
clone size: .
V gene: TRBV7-2
J gene: TRBJ1-4
D gene: .

CDR3 DNA: TGTGCCAGCAGGCCGAAACGACTCGAATACTCACCCCTCCACTTT
CDR3 protein: CASRPKRLEYSPLHF
clone size: .
V gene: TRBV7-2
J gene: TRBJ1-6
D gene: .

CDR3 DNA: TGTGCCAGCAGTTCCTCGGGACTGCAAGATTCCTACGAGCAGTACTTC
CDR3 protein: CASSSSGLQDSYEQYF
clone size: .
V gene: TRBV6-6
J gene: TRBJ2-7
D gene: .

CDR3 DNA: TGTGCCAGCAGTGAAGCGCTTGAGGCAACAGCTTTCTTT
CDR3 protein: CASSEALEATAFF
clone size: .
V gene: TRBV6-1
J gene: TRBJ1-1
D gene: .

CDR3 DNA: TGTGCCAGCTCACCCGCTACAGGGGGCAGCGCTGAAGCTTTCTTT
CDR3 protein: CASSPATGGSAEAFF
clone size: few
V gene: TRBV18
J gene: TRBJ1-1
D gene: TRBD1

CDR3 DNA: TGTGCCAGCAGCGATGGGACAGGGAACACTGAAGCTTTCTTT
CDR3 protein: CASSDGTGNTEAFF
clone size: .
V gene: TRBV5-6
J gene: TRBJ1-1
D gene: TRBD1

CDR3 DNA: TGCGCCAGCAGCCAAGGAGGGTTAGGAGTTGACAATCAGCCCCAGCATTTT
CDR3 protein: CASSQGGLGVDNQPQHF
clone size: .
V gene: TRBV4-1
J gene: TRBJ1-5
D gene: .

CDR3 DNA: TGTGCCAGCAGCGACCGCGCTACAGTGAATAATTCACCCCTCCACTTT
CDR3 protein: CASSDRATVNNSPLHF
clone size: .
V gene: TRBV7-9
J gene: TRBJ1-6
D gene: .

CDR3 DNA: TGTGCCTGGACTCCCGGAGACAGGGGGCGTACCTACGAGCAGTTCTTC
CDR3 protein: CAWTPGDRGRTYEQFF
clone size: .
V gene: TRBV30
J gene: TRBJ2-1
D gene: TRBD1

CDR3 DNA: TGTGCCAGCAGCTTATGGAGGGGCTACAATGAGCAGTTCTTC
CDR3 protein: CASSLWRGYNEQFF
clone size: .
V gene: TRBV7-3
J gene: TRBJ2-1
D gene: .

CDR3 DNA: TGTGCCAGCAGTCCCGACAGGAGCTCCTACGAGCAGTACTTC
CDR3 protein: CASSPDRSSYEQYF
clone size: .
V gene: TRBV2
J gene: TRBJ2-7
D gene: .